These 13 T cell receptor beta chains share one sample of origin, sequenced in a study of regulatory T cells in long-lasting Graves disease. Time point denoted: newly diagnosed GD, antithyroid drugs for less than 3 months. PBMC-derived RNA was used for the TCR library. iRepertoire HTBI primers and Arm-PCR of CDR3 regions built TCR beta libraries. Via MiXCR, TCRdb re-called the multiplex PCR reads, giving one row per CDR3 protein. Here the sample spans 420,000 or so distinct CDR3 sequences, roughly 15% being singletons. This sample also appeared in a second study, on T cells in Graves' hyperthyroidism and ophthalmopathy.

The sample was peripheral blood mononuclear cells (PBMCs), taken at new diagnosis, from a patient treated with antithyroid drugs. The receptors derive from a young woman with Graves disease.

This clonotype occurred many times. The rearrangement joins TRBV24-1 to TRBJ1-1; 12 bases line up with TRBD1. CDR1 and CDR2 (germline): KGHDR, SFDVKD. V was pared by 3 bases and J by 6 bases, with 4 bases of the junction left unmatched. The CDR3 has 15 amino acids. The CDR3 region has the DNA TGTGCCACCAGTGATCCGGGACAGGGGGCCTCTGAAGCTTTCTTT. This gives the protein CATSDPGQGASEAFF.

This clonotype was picked up a small number of times. This rearrangement joins TRBV27 to TRBJ2-4; D is possibly TRBD1 or TRBD2 (5 bases each). This CDR3 spans 14 amino acids. V lost 3 bases and J lost 3, with 9 bases in between. Germline CDR1 and CDR2: MNHEY and SMNVEV (reference sequence). The CDR3 nucleotides read TGTGCCAGCAGTTTGCGAGGGGACAAAAACATTCAGTACTTC. Translation gives CASSLRGDKNIQYF.

This clonotype has at least ten counts. The chain has TRBV12-3 or TRBV12-4 and TRBJ2-1, with 9 bases identical to TRBD1. Trimming took 6 bases from V and 3 from J; bases not matched to a gene: 6. The CDR3 totals 15 residues. The CDR3 here is CASSSPGQGYNEQFF. In DNA, the CDR3 is TGTGCCAGCAGCTCACCGGGACAGGGCTACAATGAGCAGTTCTTC.

V and J are TRBV6-1 and TRBJ2-4; D gene ambiguous. From germline, CDR1 is MNHNS and CDR2 SASEGT. V lost 0 bases, J lost 3 bases, and 6 bases lay in between. This CDR3 is built from 14 residues. The CDR3 coding sequence is TGTGCCAGCAGTGAAGCTTTGGTCAAAAACATTCAGTACTTC. Protein: CASSEALVKNIQYF.

In this sample, this clonotype turned up many times. The J gene is TRBJ2-1, the V gene TRBV12-3 or TRBV12-4, with TRBD2 as a possible D gene (7 bases). This CDR3 contains 14 residues. V lost 4 bases and J lost 6, with 13 bases in between. The CDR3 here is CASSWGGPRNEQFF. The DNA of the CDR3 is TGTGCCAGCAGTTGGGGGGGGCCTCGCAATGAGCAGTTCTTC.

This clonotype was counted a few times. The rearrangement links TRBV5-5 to TRBJ2-3; 11 nucleotides agree with TRBD2. The V gene end was trimmed by 2 bases and the J gene end by 4 bases; junction bases not matched to a gene: 3. CDR3 length: 15 residues. Germline V gene sequence: CDR1 SGHKS, CDR2 YYEKEE (reference sequence). Written as DNA, the CDR3 is TGTGCCAGCAGCTTACTAGCGGGAGAGGCAGATACGCAGTATTTT. As protein: CASSLLAGEADTQYF.

This clonotype was seen ten or more times. The gene calls are TRBV7-9 and TRBJ2-1; TRBD2 might be the D (5 bases). There are 15 residues in the CDR3. V dropped 0 bases and J dropped 7 bases, with 13 bases sitting between them. Germline V CDR1 and CDR2: SEHNR, FQNEAQ (reference sequence). The CDR3 DNA follows: TGTGCCAGCAGCTTAGCCCGGGGATTGGGGAATGAGCAGTTCTTC. Translating gives CASSLARGLGNEQFF.

The table lists this clonotype with many counts. The chain is built from TRBV12-3 or TRBV12-4 and TRBJ2-7; D might be TRBD1 (6 bases). V was pared by 6 bases and J by 2 bases, with 20 bases between. This CDR3 has 16 residues. The CDR3 here is CASRPSGTRRTYEQYF. The CDR3 region has the DNA TGTGCCAGCAGACCCTCCGGGACACGGAGGACCTACGAGCAGTACTTC.

This clonotype was recorded many times. This chain uses TRBV28 with TRBJ1-1, with D unresolved. The V and J ends lost 6 bases and 4 bases respectively, with 9 bases between them. Germline V CDR1 and CDR2: MDHEN, SYDVKM. This CDR3 spans 12 amino acids. The CDR3 sequence is CASRAQLTEAFF. DNA for the CDR3: TGTGCCAGCAGGGCCCAGCTCACTGAAGCTTTCTTT.

This clonotype was detected many times. The J gene is TRBJ2-7, the V gene TRBV12-3 or TRBV12-4, with 10 bases aligning to TRBD1. V dropped 9 bases and J dropped 2; count of bases not matched to a gene: 10. The CDR3 loop spans 15 amino acids. CDR3 loop: CASNFGGTGAYEQYF. The CDR3 region has the DNA TGTGCCAGTAATTTTGGGGGGACAGGGGCCTACGAGCAGTACTTC.

This clonotype has a handful of counts. J is TRBJ2-5 and V is TRBV28, with 8 nucleotides matching TRBD1. The CDR3 consists of 15 residues. The J segment lost 2 bases and the V segment lost 3 bases, leaving 5 bases of the junction unmatched. Germline CDR1 reads MDHEN; CDR2 reads SYDVKM. This CDR3 is CASSLVYRGQETQYF. In DNA, the CDR3 is TGTGCCAGCAGTTTGGTTTACAGGGGGCAAGAGACCCAGTACTTC. Looking up the rest from reference TRBV28 and TRBJ2-5 gives the full variable domain: DVKVTQSSRYLVKRTGEKVFLECVQDMDHENMFWYRQDPGLGLRLIYFSYDVKMKEKGDIPEGYSVSREKKERFSLILESASTNQTSMYLCASSLVYRGQETQYFGPGTRLLVL.

This clonotype was seen many times. The chain links TRBV3-1 to TRBJ2-5; 8 positions agree with TRBD2. Germline V gene lookup returns CDR1 LGHDT and CDR2 YNNKEL (reference sequence). The CDR3 is made up of 16 amino acids. V lost 0 bases, J lost 5 bases, and 8 bases stayed unmatched. The CDR3 region is CASSQDGTSISETQYF. The CDR3 DNA is TGTGCCAGCAGCCAAGATGGGACTAGTATATCGGAGACCCAGTACTTC.

At least ten counts were recorded for this clonotype. The V gene is TRBV7-9, the J gene TRBJ2-7, with 7 bases fitting TRBD1. Germline trimming cut 5 bases from V and 2 bases from J; bases unmatched to any gene: 3. Germline CDR1 reads SEHNR; CDR2 reads FQNEAQ (reference sequence). The CDR3 is 13 amino acids. CDR3 sequence (DNA): TGTGCCAGCAGCCCGACAGGGCCCTACGAGCAGTACTTC. Translating gives CASSPTGPYEQYF.